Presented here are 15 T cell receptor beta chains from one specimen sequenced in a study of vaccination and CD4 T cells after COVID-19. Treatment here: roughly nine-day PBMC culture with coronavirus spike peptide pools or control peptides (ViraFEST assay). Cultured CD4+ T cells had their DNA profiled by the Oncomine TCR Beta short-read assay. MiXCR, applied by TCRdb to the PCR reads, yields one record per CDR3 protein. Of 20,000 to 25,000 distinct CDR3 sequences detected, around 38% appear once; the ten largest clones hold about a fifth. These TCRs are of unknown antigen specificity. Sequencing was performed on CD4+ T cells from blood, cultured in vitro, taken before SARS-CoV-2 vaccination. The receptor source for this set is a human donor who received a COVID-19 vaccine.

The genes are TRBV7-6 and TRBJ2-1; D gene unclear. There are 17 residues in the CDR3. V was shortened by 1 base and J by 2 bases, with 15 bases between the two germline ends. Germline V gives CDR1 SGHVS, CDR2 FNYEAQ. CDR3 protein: CASSLDPGHLAYNEQFF. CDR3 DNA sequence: TGTGCCAGCAGCTTAGATCCGGGCCATTTAGCCTACAATGAGCAGTTCTTC.

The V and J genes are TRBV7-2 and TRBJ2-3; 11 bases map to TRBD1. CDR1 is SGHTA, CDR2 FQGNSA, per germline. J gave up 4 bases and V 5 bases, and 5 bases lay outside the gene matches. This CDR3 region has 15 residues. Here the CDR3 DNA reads TGTGCCAGCAGCCTCATGGGACAGGGGGCAGATACGCAGTATTTT. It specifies CASSLMGQGADTQYF. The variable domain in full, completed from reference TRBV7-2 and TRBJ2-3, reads GAGVSQSPSNKVTEKGKDVELRCDPISGHTALYWYRQSLGQGLEFLIYFQGNSAPDKSGLPSDRFSAERTGGSVSTLTIQRTQQEDSAVYLCASSLMGQGADTQYFGPGTRLTVL.

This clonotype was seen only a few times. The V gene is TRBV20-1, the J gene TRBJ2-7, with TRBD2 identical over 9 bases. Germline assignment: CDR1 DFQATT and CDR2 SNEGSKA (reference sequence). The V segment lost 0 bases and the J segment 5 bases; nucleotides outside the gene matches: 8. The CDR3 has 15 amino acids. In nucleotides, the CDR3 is TGCAGTGCTAGAGATGTGGCGGGGGGGCCCCACGAGCAGTACTTC. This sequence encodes CSARDVAGGPHEQYF.

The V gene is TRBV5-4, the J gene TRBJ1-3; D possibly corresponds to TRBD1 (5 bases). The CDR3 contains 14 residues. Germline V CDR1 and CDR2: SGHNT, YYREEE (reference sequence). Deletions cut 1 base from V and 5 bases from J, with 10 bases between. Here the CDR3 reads CASSLWQGRNTIYF. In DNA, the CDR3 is TGTGCCAGCAGCTTGTGGCAGGGAAGAAACACCATATATTTT.

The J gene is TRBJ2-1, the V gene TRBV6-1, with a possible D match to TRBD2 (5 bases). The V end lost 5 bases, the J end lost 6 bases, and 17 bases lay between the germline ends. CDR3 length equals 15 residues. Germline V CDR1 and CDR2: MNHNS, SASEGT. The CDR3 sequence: CASSIESFGINEQFF. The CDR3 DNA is TGTGCCAGCAGTATAGAGAGCTTCGGGATCAATGAGCAGTTCTTC.

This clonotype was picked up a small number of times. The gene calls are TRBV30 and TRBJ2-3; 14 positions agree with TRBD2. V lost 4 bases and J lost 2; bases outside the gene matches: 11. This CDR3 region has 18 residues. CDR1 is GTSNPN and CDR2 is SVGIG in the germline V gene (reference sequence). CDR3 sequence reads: CAWTSLTSGGAVTDTQYF. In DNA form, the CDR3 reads TGTGCCTGGACCAGCCTGACTAGCGGGGGGGCTGTCACAGATACGCAGTATTTT. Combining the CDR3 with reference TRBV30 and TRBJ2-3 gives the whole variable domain SQTIHQWPATLVQPVGSPLSLECTVEGTSNPNLYWYRQAAGRGLQLLFYSVGIGQISSEVPQNLSASRPQDRQFILSSKKLLLSDSGFYLCAWTSLTSGGAVTDTQYFGPGTRLTVL.

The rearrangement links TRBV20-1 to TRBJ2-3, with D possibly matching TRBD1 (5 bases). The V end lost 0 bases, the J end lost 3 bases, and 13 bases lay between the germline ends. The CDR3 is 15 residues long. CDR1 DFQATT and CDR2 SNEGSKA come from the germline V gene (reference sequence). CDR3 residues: CSAREPQGWTDTQYF. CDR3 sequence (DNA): TGCAGTGCTAGAGAACCCCAGGGTTGGACAGATACGCAGTATTTT.

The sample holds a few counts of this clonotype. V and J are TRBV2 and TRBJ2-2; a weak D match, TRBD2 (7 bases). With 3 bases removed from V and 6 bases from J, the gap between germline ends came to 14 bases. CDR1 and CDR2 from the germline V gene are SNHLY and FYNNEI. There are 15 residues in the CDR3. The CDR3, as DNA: TGTGCCAGCAGTGATTATTGGGGGGGCCCCGGGGAGCTGTTTTTT. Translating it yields CASSDYWGGPGELFF.

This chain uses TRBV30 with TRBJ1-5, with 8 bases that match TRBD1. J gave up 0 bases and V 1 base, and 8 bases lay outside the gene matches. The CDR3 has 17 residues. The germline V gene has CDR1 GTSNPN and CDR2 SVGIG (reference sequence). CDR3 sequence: CAWSGGTGSYSNQPQHF. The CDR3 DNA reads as TGTGCCTGGAGTGGTGGGACAGGCTCTTATAGCAATCAGCCCCAGCATTTT.

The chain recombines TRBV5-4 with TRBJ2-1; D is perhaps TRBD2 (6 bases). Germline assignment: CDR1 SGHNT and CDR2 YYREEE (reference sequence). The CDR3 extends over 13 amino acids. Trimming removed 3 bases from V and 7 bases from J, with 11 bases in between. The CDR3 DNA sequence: TGTGCCAGCAGCTCTAGTGGGAGGAATGAGCAGTTCTTC. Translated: CASSSSGRNEQFF.

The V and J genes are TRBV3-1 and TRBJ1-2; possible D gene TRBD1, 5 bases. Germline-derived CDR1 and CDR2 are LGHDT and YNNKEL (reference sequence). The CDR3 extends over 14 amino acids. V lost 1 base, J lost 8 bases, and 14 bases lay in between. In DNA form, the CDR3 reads TGTGCCAGCAGCCAAGCCCAGGGTATTAAGGGCTACACCTTC. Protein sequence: CASSQAQGIKGYTF.

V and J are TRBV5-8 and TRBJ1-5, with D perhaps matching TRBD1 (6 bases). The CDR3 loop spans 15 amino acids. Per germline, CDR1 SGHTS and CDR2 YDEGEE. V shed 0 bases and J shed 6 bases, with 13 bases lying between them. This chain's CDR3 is CASSLDGGGAQPQHF. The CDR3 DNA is TGTGCCAGCAGCTTGGACGGTGGGGGGGCTCAGCCCCAGCATTTT.

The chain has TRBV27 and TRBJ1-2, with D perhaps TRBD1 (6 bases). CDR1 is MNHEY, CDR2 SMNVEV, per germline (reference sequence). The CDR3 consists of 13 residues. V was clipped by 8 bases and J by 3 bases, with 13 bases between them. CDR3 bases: TGTGCCAGCGGTCGACCAGGGGACTATGGCTACACCTTC. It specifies CASGRPGDYGYTF.

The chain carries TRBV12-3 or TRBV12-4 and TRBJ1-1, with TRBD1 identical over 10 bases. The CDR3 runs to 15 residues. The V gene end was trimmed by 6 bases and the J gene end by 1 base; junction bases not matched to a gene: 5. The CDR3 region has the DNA TGTGCCAGCAGGATGACAGGGGGCGCGAACACTGAAGCTTTCTTT. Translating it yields CASRMTGGANTEAFF.

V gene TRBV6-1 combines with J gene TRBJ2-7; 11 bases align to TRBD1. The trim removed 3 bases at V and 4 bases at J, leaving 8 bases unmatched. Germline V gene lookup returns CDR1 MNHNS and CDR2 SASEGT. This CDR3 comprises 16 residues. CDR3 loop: CASSDWWDRGIYEQYF. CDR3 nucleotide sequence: TGTGCCAGCAGTGATTGGTGGGACAGGGGGATTTACGAGCAGTACTTC.